These T cell receptor beta chains were read from a single sample in a study of vaccination and CD4 T cells after COVID-19. The antigens these receptors bind are not known. TCRdb re-called the PCR reads with MiXCR, one entry per CDR3 protein. Here the sample spans fewer than 20,000 distinct CDR3 sequences, around three quarters being singletons. Specimen: CD4+ T cells from blood, cultured in vitro. These receptors originate from a human donor who had recovered from COVID-19. The CDR3 runs from the conserved cysteine through the conserved F or W. Each record gives: clone size, J gene, V gene, D gene, CDR3 DNA, CDR3 protein. A D gene is named only where the DNA matches it firmly. Clone size is shown for a subset of rows, as once, few, many or a class of expanded clone.

>NA|TRBJ2-5|TRBV6-2/TRBV6-3|TRBD2
TGTGCCAGCAGTTATCGGGGGGGCAAGGAGACCCAGTACTTC
CASSYRGGKETQYF
>NA|TRBJ2-7|TRBV6-2/TRBV6-3|NA
TGTGCCAGCAGCTTCCTCTCCTACGAGCAGTACTTC
CASSFLSYEQYF
>NA|TRBJ1-2|TRBV27|TRBD1
TGTGCCAGCAGAGTAGGAGGGACAGAAAAGGGCTACACCTTC
CASRVGGTEKGYTF
>NA|TRBJ2-5|TRBV12-3/TRBV12-4|NA
TGTGCCAGCAGTTCGACGACAGGCCTTGGAGAGACCCAGTACTTC
CASSSTTGLGETQYF
>few|TRBJ1-1|TRBV6-1|NA
TGTGCCAGCGTAACAGTTCGAAGCACTGAAGCTTTCTTT
CASVTVRSTEAFF
>NA|TRBJ2-2|TRBV6-5|NA
TGTGCCAGCAGCTACCTAGATACCGGGGAGCTGTTTTTT
CASSYLDTGELFF
>once|TRBJ2-7|TRBV7-2|TRBD2
TGTGCCAGCAGCGCCCGACTAGCGGGGGTGGTGCAGTACTTC
CASSARLAGVVQYF
>NA|TRBJ1-5|TRBV10-3|NA
TGTGCCATCGGGGGGGGAGGGATCAATCAGCCCCAGCATTTT
CAIGGGGINQPQHF
>NA|TRBJ1-5|TRBV24-1|NA
TGTGCCACCAGTGATTTCTCGGACAATCAGCCCCAGCATTTT
CATSDFSDNQPQHF
>few|TRBJ2-3|TRBV9|NA
TGTGCCAGCAGCCGATTTACAGATACGCAGTATTTT
CASSRFTDTQYF
>NA|TRBJ1-2|TRBV6-5|NA
TGTGCCAGCAGTTTAGGGTCCCCAGAGGCCTATGGCTACACCTTC
CASSLGSPEAYGYTF
>NA|TRBJ2-5|TRBV6-5|TRBD2
TGTGCCAGCAGTTCACTAGCGCCCAAGTTAGAGACCCAGTACTTC
CASSSLAPKLETQYF
>NA|TRBJ1-1|TRBV7-2|NA
TGTGCCAGCACCCTACTGGCGGGCACTGAAGCTTTCTTT
CASTLLAGTEAFF
>NA|TRBJ2-5|TRBV6-2/TRBV6-3|NA
TGTGCCAGCAGCCTGGCCGGCAGTAACCAAGAGACCCAGTACTTC
CASSLAGSNQETQYF
>once|TRBJ2-5|TRBV20-1|NA
TGCAGTGCTAGTGGACTTCAAGAGACCCAGTACTTC
CSASGLQETQYF
>NA|TRBJ2-5|TRBV12-3/TRBV12-4|NA
TGTGCCAGCAGGACGGGTGGGGAGACCCAGTACTTC
CASRTGGETQYF
>NA|TRBJ1-2|TRBV6-5|NA
TGTGCCAGCAGTTACCGGGTAATCGAGGGAAACTATGGCTACACCTTC
CASSYRVIEGNYGYTF
>NA|TRBJ1-1|TRBV6-5|NA
TGTGCCAGCAGTTTTGAGGGGGTTTTCACTGAAGCTTTCTTT
CASSFEGVFTEAFF
>NA|TRBJ2-2|TRBV12-3/TRBV12-4|TRBD2
TGTGCCAGCAGACATAGACTAGCCCCGAACACCGGGGAGCTGTTTTTT
CASRHRLAPNTGELFF
>NA|TRBJ1-1|TRBV7-9|TRBD1
TGTGCCAGCAGCCTGGACAGGGTAACTGAAGCTTTCTTT
CASSLDRVTEAFF